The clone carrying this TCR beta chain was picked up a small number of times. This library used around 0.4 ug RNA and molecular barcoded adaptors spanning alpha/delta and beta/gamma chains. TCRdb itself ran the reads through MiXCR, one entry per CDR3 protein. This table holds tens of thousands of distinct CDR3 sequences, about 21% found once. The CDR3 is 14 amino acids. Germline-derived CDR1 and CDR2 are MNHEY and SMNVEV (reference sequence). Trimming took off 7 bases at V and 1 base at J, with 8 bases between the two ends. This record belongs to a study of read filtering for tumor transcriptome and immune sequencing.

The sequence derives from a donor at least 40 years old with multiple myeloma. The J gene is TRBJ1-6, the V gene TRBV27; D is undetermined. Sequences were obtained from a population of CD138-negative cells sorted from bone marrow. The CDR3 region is CASTPGSYNSPLHF. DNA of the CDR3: TGTGCCAGCACCCCGGGTTCCTATAATTCACCCCTCCACTTT.